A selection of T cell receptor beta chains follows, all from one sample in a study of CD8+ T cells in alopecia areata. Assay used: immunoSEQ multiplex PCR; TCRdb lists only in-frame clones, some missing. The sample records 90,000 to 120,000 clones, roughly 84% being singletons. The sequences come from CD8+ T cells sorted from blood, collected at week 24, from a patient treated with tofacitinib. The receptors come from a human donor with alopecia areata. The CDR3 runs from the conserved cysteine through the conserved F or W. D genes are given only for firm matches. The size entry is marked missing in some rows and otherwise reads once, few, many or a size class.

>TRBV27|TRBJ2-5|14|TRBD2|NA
TGTGCCAGCAGTTTCGGGAGGTACCAAGAGACCCAGTACTTC
CASSFGRYQETQYF
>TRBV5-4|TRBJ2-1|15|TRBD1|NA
TGTGCCAGCAGCTTGGTGGACAGGGGGCTCAATGAGCAGTTCTTC
CASSLVDRGLNEQFF
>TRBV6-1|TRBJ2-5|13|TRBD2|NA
TGTGCCGTCAAGACCGGGACTAGCGAGACCCAGTACTTC
CAVKTGTSETQYF
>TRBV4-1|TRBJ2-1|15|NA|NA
TGCGCCAGCAGCCCACCGGGACGGAACTACAATGAGCAGTTCTTC
CASSPPGRNYNEQFF
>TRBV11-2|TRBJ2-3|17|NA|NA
TGTGCCAGCAGCTTACCTCGGAGGGGGGGGGCCGTGTATACGCAGTATTTT
CASSLPRRGGAVYTQYF
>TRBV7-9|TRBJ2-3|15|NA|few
TGTGCCAGCAGCGCCTTCCCCCATTCCACAGATACGCAGTATTTT
CASSAFPHSTDTQYF
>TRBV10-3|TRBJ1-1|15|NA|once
TGTGCCATCAGTGAGTCGGGGGGTATGAGCACTGAAGCTTTCTTT
CAISESGGMSTEAFF
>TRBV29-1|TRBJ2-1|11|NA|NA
TGCAGCGTATGGCAGGACAATGAGCAGTTCTTC
CSVWQDNEQFF
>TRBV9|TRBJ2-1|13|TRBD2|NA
TGTGCCAGCAGCGCAAGGACTAGTACTGAGCAGTTCTTC
CASSARTSTEQFF
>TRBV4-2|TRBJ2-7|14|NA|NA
TGTGCCAGCAGCCAAACGACAGGCTCCTACGAGCAGTACTTC
CASSQTTGSYEQYF
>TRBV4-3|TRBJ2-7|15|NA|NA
TGCGCCAGCAGCCAAGAGAGGGGGGGAATATACGAGCAGTACTTC
CASSQERGGIYEQYF
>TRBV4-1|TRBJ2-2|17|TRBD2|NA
TGCGCCAGCAGCCAGCAAACTAGCGGGGGACGCACCGGGGAGCTGTTTTTT
CASSQQTSGGRTGELFF
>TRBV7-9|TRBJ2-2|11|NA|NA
TGTGCCAGCACAACCACCGGGGAGCTGTTTTTT
CASTTTGELFF
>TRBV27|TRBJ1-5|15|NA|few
TGTGCCAGCAGTTTATCGGGCAGGGGCAATCAGCCCCAGCATTTT
CASSLSGRGNQPQHF
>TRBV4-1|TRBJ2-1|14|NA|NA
TGCGCCAGCAGCCAAGAGGGAGAATACAATGAGCAGTTCTTC
CASSQEGEYNEQFF
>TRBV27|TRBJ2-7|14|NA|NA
TGTGCCAGCAGTCTGAGAGGCCTCACCTACGAGCAGTACTTC
CASSLRGLTYEQYF
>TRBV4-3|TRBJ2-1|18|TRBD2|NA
TGCGCCAGCACCCGGACCCTAGCGGGGGGGGCGATCTACAATGAGCAGTTCTTC
CASTRTLAGGAIYNEQFF
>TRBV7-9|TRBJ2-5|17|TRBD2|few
TGTGCCAGCAGCCCCGCAAGCGGGGGGTCCCGTTGGGAGACCCAGTACTTC
CASSPASGGSRWETQYF
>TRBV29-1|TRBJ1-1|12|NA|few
TGCAGCGTTGCCGGGCACGACACTGAAGCTTTCTTT
CSVAGHDTEAFF
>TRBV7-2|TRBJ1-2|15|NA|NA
TGTGCCAGCAGCCAAGAGGAATGGGGGGCTCGTGGCTACACCTTC
CASSQEEWGARGYTF
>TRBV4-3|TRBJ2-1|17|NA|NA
TGCGCCAGCAGCCAAGAGGTGTTACAGGGAGTGTGGAATGAGCAGTTCTTC
CASSQEVLQGVWNEQFF
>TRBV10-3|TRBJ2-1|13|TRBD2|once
TGTGCCACGGGACTAGGGGACTACAATGAGCAGTTCTTC
CATGLGDYNEQFF
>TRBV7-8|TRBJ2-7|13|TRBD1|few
TGTGCCAGCAGCTTAGGGACAGGCTACGAGCAGTACTTC
CASSLGTGYEQYF
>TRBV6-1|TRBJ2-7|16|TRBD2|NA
TGTGCCAGCAGTGAAGCCAGGACTAGCGGGGGCTACGAGCAGTACTTC
CASSEARTSGGYEQYF
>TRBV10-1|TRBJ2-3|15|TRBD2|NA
TGCGCCAGCAGTGAGTATGCGGGAGGCACAGATACGCAGTATTTT
CASSEYAGGTDTQYF
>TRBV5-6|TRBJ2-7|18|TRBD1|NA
TGTGCCAGCAGCCTATGGTTATGGCAGGGGGCGCAAGAAGACGAGCAGTACTTC
CASSLWLWQGAQEDEQYF
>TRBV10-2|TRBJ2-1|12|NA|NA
TGCGCCAGCGGAGACAGGTACAATGAGCAGTTCTTC
CASGDRYNEQFF
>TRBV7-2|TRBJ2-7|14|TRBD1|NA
TGTGCCAGCGGACAGGGGGTAGACTCCTACGAGCAGTACTTC
CASGQGVDSYEQYF
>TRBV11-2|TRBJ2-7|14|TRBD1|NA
TGTGCCAGCAGCTTGGGACAGGGAGCGTACGAGCAGTACTTC
CASSLGQGAYEQYF
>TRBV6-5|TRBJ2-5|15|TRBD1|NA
TGTGCCAGCAGTCATGGGACAGGGGAACAGGAGACCCAGTACTTC
CASSHGTGEQETQYF
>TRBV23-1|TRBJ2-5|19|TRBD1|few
TGCGCCAGCAGCCTCACGAAGGCCTTAACAGGGGGTGATGCAGAGACCCAGTACTTC
CASSLTKALTGGDAETQYF